Shown below are 14 T cell receptor beta chains from a single sample sequenced in a study of blood T cell repertoires in COVID-19. Sequencing used immunoSEQ multiplex PCR; TCRdb keeps in-frame clones, though not all of them. The sample holds 150,000 or so clones, more than 75% seen once. The sample was peripheral blood. These receptors were collected from a woman in her seventies with COVID-19, enrolled during active disease.

CDR3 DNA sequence: TGTGCCAGTAACCAGGGAAGGAATTCACCCCTCCACTTT. This codes for CASNQGRNSPLHF. This chain links TRBV19 with TRBJ1-6; D might be TRBD1 (5 bases). Trimming pared 7 bases from V and 7 bases from J, leaving 11 bases between. The CDR3 covers 13 residues. Germline V gene data show CDR1 as LNHDA and CDR2 as SQIVND (reference sequence).

This chain uses TRBV19 with TRBJ1-4; possible D gene TRBD1, 5 bases. Per the germline V gene, CDR1 is LNHDA and CDR2 is SQIVND (reference sequence). V was shortened by 9 bases and J by 3 bases, with 23 bases between the two germline ends. The CDR3 runs 17 residues. The CDR3 is CASRGGGRSLANEKLFF. The CDR3 region has the DNA TGTGCCAGCCGCGGGGGGGGTAGAAGTTTGGCTAATGAAAAACTGTTTTTT.

CDR3 amino acids: CASSLAGTGELFF. DNA of the CDR3: TGCGCCAGCAGCTTGGCGGGGACCGGGGAGCTGTTTTTT. The rearrangement links TRBV5-1 to TRBJ2-2; possibly TRBD2 for D (5 bases). V was trimmed by 0 bases and J by 5 bases, leaving 5 bases between them. This CDR3 spans 13 amino acids. In germline, CDR1 is SGHRS, CDR2 YFSETQ.

The chain is built from TRBV9 and TRBJ1-5; a possible D gene is TRBD1 (5 bases). Germline CDR1 SGDLS, CDR2 YYNGEE. V was pared by 0 bases and J by 3 bases, with 7 bases between. The length of the CDR3 is 14 residues. CDR3 sequence (DNA): TGTGCCAGCAGCGTAGGGGGCTTCAATCAGCCCCAGCATTTT. Translating gives CASSVGGFNQPQHF. The variable domain in full, with the rest retrieved from reference TRBV9 and TRBJ1-5, is DSGVTQTPKHLITATGQRVTLRCSPRSGDLSVYWYQQSLDQGLQFLIQYYNGEERAKGNILERFSAQQFPDLHSELNLSSLELGDSALYFCASSVGGFNQPQHFGDGTRLSIL.

DNA of the CDR3: TGCGCCAGCAGATTTGGGGCAGGCGGGGAGCTGTTTTTT. Encoded protein: CASRFGAGGELFF. The gene calls are TRBV4-1 and TRBJ2-2; D is perhaps TRBD1 (5 bases). Germline V gives CDR1 MGHRA, CDR2 YSYEKL. Trimming removed 6 bases at V and 7 bases at J, with 12 bases between. The CDR3 is 13 residues long.

This clone has only one observation. CDR3 region: CASSTLGLVDTQYF. In DNA, the CDR3 is TGTGCCAGTAGTACGTTGGGGCTTGTAGATACGCAGTATTTT. The chain links TRBV19 to TRBJ2-3; D perhaps matches TRBD1 (5 bases). CDR3 length equals 14 residues. Germline lookup yields CDR1 LNHDA and CDR2 SQIVND (reference sequence). Trimming stripped 4 bases from V and 5 bases from J, with 13 bases between.

This chain uses TRBV5-8 with TRBJ1-1; D unclear. This CDR3 region has 13 residues. The V end lost 1 base, the J end lost 6 bases, and 10 bases lay between the germline ends. In germline, CDR1 is SGHTS, CDR2 YDEGEE. The CDR3 coding sequence is TGTGCCAGCAGCTTGCGGGGAAGCCCTGAAGCTTTCTTT. This codes for CASSLRGSPEAFF.

This chain uses TRBV5-5 with TRBJ2-5, with TRBD2 identical over 10 bases. V was pared by 0 bases and J by 2 bases, with 10 bases of the junction left unmatched. Germline lookup yields CDR1 SGHKS and CDR2 YYEKEE (reference sequence). The CDR3 has 18 residues. The CDR3 loop reads CASSLGLLHSGGQETQYF. The DNA of the CDR3 is TGTGCCAGCAGCTTGGGCCTTTTACATAGCGGGGGGCAAGAGACCCAGTACTTC.

The chain couples TRBV5-4 to TRBJ1-2; perhaps TRBD1 as D (5 bases). CDR1 is SGHNT and CDR2 is YYREEE in the germline V gene (reference sequence). CDR3 length equals 14 residues. The V and J ends lost 3 bases and 5 bases respectively, with 14 bases between them. CDR3 region: CASSSYATAYGYTF. The CDR3 coding sequence is TGTGCCAGCAGCTCGTACGCGACAGCATATGGCTACACCTTC. The entire variable domain, with the rest obtained from reference TRBV5-4 and TRBJ1-2, is as follows: ETGVTQSPTHLIKTRGQQVTLRCSSQSGHNTVSWYQQALGQGPQFIFQYYREEENGRGNFPPRFSGLQFPNYSSELNVNALELDDSALYLCASSSYATAYGYTFGSGTRLTVV.

The chain is built from TRBV7-2 and TRBJ1-2; no firm D call. The germline V gene has CDR1 SGHTA and CDR2 FQGNSA. CDR3 length: 15 amino acids. The V end lost 5 bases, the J end lost 5 bases, and 18 bases lay between the germline ends. CDR3 sequence reads: CASSPTRDTYYGYTF. Written as DNA, the CDR3 is TGTGCCAGCAGCCCTACGCGAGACACCTATTATGGCTACACCTTC.

The V and J genes are TRBV20-1 and TRBJ1-2; D possibly corresponds to TRBD1 (5 bases). The V gene's germline CDR1 is DFQATT and CDR2 SNEGSKA (reference sequence). V was clipped by 3 bases and J by 2 bases, with 10 bases between them. CDR3 length: 13 amino acids. The CDR3 loop is CSASSGQNYGYTF. Here the CDR3 DNA reads TGCAGTGCTAGTTCTGGACAAAACTATGGCTACACCTTC.

The chain combines TRBV7-3 with TRBJ2-5; 10 bases are a match to TRBD2. This CDR3 has 13 amino acids. From germline, CDR1 is SGHTA and CDR2 FQGTGA. Losses at the gene ends were 4 bases for V and 13 bases for J; bases not matched to a gene: 9. CDR3 sequence reads: CASSSTSGAQRYF. CDR3 coding DNA: TGTGCCAGCAGCTCAACTAGCGGGGCCCAACGGTACTTC.

The chain recombines TRBV28 with TRBJ1-2; a possible D gene is TRBD1 (6 bases). The V and J ends lost 7 bases and 7 bases respectively, with 19 bases between them. The V gene's germline CDR1 is MDHEN and CDR2 SYDVKM. This CDR3 is built from 14 residues. The CDR3 region has the DNA TGTGCCAGCAATATGAGGAGGGGGGGAAGTGGCTACACCTTC. It codes for CASNMRRGGSGYTF.

This chain joins TRBV11-3 and TRBJ1-6; TRBD1 matches at 9 bases. V lost 6 bases to trimming and J lost 10 bases; unmatched junction nucleotides: 4. The CDR3 length is 13 residues. Germline loops: CDR1 SGHNT, CDR2 YENEEA. The CDR3 region is CASRRDRDSPLHF. The CDR3 DNA sequence: TGTGCCAGCAGAAGGGACAGGGACTCACCCCTCCACTTT. Supplemented by reference TRBV11-3 and TRBJ1-6, the full variable domain reads EAGVVQSPRYKIIEKKQPVAFWCNPISGHNTLYWYLQNLGQGPELLIRYENEEAVDDSQLPKDRFSAERLKGVDSTLKIQPAELGDSAVYLCASRRDRDSPLHFGNGTRLTVT.